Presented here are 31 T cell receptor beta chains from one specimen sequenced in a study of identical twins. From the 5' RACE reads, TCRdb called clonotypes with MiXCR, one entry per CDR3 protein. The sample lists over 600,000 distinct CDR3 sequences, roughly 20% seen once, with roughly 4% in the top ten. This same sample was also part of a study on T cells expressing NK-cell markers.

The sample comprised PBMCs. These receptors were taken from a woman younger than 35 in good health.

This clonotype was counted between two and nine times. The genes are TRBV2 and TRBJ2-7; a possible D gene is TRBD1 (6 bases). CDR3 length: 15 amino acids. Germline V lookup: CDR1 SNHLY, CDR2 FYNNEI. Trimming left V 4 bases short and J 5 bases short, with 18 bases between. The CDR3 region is CASSATGGLFDEQYF. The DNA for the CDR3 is TGTGCCAGCAGTGCGACTGGGGGCCTATTCGACGAGCAGTACTTC.

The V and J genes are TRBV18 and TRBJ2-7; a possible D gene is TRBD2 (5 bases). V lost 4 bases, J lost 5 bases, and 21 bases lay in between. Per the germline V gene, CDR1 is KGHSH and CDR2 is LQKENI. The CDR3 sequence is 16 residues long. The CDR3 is CASSHRAASQFHEQYF. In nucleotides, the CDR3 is TGTGCCAGCTCACACCGTGCGGCTAGCCAGTTCCACGAGCAGTACTTC.

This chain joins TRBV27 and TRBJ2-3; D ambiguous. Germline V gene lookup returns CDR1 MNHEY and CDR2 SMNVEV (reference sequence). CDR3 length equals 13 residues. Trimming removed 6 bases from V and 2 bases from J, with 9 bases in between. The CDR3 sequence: CASRISYTDTQYF. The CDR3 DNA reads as TGTGCCAGCAGGATTAGTTACACAGATACGCAGTATTTT.

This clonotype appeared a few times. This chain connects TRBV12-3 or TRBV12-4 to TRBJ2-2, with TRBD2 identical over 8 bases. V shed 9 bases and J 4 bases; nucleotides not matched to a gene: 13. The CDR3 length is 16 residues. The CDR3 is CASPRGRSASTGELFF. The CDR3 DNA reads TGTGCCAGTCCTCGCGGGAGGAGCGCCAGCACCGGGGAGCTGTTTTTT.

The CDR3 nucleotides read TGTGCCAGCAGCCGCGGGACCCGTCGCTACGAGCAGTACTTC. Translation gives CASSRGTRRYEQYF. J is TRBJ2-7 and V is TRBV6-1; possible D gene TRBD2, 6 bases. V dropped 6 bases and J dropped 3 bases, with 15 bases sitting between them. The V gene's germline CDR1 is MNHNS and CDR2 SASEGT. The CDR3 spans 14 residues.

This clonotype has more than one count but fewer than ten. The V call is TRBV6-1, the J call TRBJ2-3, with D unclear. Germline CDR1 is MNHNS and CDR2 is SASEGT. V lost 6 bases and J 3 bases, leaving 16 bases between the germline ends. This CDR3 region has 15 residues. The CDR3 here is CASRSWGTGTDTQYF. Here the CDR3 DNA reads TGTGCCAGCAGGTCCTGGGGAACCGGGACAGATACGCAGTATTTT.

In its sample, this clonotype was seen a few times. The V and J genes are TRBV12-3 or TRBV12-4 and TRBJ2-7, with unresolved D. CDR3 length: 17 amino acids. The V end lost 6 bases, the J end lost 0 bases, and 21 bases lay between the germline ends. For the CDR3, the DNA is TGTGCCAGCAGCTTACCCCCTCTAGACTCGGACTCCTACGAGCAGTACTTC. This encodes CASSLPPLDSDSYEQYF.

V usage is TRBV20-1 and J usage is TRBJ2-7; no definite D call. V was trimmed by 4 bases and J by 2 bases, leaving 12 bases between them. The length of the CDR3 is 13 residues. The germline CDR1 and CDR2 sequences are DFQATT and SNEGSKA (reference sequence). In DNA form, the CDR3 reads TGCAGTGCTATGGGCGGAGACCCCTACGAGCAGTACTTC. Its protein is CSAMGGDPYEQYF.

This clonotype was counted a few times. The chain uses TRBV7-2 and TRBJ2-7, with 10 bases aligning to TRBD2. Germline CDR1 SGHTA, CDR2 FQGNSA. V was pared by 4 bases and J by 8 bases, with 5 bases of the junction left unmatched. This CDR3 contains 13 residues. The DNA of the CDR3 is TGTGCCAGCAGCTCTAGCGGGAGATGGAAGCAGTACTTC. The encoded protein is CASSSSGRWKQYF. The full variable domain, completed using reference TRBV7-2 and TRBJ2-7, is GAGVSQSPSNKVTEKGKDVELRCDPISGHTALYWYRQSLGQGLEFLIYFQGNSAPDKSGLPSDRFSAERTGGSVSTLTIQRTQQEDSAVYLCASSSSGRWKQYFGPGTRLTVT.

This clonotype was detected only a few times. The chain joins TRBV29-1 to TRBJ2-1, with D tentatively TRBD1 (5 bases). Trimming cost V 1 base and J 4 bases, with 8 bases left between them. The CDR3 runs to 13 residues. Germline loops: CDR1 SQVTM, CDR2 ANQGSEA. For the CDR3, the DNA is TGCAGCGTTGAAGGACAGCATTACAATGAGCAGTTCTTC. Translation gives CSVEGQHYNEQFF.

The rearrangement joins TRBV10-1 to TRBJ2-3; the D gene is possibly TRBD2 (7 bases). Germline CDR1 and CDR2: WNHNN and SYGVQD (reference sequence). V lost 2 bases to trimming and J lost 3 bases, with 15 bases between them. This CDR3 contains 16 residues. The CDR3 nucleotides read TGCGCCAGCAGTGAGACCCGAGGGGGGGGAACAGATACGCAGTATTTT. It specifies CASSETRGGGTDTQYF.

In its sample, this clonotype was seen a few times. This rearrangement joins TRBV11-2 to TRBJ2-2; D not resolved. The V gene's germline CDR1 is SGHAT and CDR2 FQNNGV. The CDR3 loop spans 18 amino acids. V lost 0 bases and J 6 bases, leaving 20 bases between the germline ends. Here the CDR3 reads CASSLEVLGGLGPGELFF. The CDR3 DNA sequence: TGTGCCAGCAGCTTAGAAGTCCTCGGCGGTCTCGGTCCCGGGGAGCTGTTTTTT. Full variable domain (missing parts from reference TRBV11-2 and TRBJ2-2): EAGVAQSPRYKIIEKRQSVAFWCNPISGHATLYWYQQILGQGPKLLIQFQNNGVVDDSQLPKDRFSAERLKGVDSTLKIQPAKLEDSAVYLCASSLEVLGGLGPGELFFGEGSRLTVL.

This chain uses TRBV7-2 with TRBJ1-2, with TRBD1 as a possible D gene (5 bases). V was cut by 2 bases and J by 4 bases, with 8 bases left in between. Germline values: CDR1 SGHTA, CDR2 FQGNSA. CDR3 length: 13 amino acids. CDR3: CASSLQGPYGYTF. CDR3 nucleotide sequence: TGTGCCAGCAGCTTACAGGGCCCCTATGGCTACACCTTC.

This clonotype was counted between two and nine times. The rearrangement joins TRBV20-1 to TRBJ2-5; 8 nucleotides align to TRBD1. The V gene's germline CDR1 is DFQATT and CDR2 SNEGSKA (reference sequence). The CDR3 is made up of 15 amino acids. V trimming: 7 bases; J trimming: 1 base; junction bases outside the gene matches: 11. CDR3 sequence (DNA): TGCAGTGTTAGCCCTTCCAGGGGGCCCCAAGAGACCCAGTACTTC. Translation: CSVSPSRGPQETQYF.

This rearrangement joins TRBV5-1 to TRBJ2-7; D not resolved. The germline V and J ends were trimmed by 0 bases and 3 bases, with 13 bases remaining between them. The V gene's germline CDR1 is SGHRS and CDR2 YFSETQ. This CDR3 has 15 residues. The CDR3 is CASSLDPFRGYEQYF. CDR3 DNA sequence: TGCGCCAGCAGCTTGGACCCCTTTCGAGGCTACGAGCAGTACTTC.

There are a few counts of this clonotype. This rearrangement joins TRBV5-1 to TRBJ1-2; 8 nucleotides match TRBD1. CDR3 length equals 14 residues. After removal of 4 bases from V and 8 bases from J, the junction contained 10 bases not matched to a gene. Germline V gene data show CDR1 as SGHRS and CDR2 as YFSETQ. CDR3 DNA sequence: TGCGCCAGCAGCCCGGGGACAGGCGCTTCGGGCTACACCTTC. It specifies CASSPGTGASGYTF.

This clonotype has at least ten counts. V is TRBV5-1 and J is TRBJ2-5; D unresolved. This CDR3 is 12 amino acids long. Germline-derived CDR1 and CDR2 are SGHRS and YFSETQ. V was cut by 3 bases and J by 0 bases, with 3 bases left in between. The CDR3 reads CASSWDQETQYF. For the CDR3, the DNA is TGCGCCAGCAGCTGGGACCAAGAGACCCAGTACTTC. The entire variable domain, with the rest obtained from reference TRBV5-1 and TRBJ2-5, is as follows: KAGVTQTPRYLIKTRGQQVTLSCSPISGHRSVSWYQQTPGQGLQFLFEYFSETQRNKGNFPGRFSGRQFSNSRSEMNVSTLELGDSALYLCASSWDQETQYFGPGTRLLVL.

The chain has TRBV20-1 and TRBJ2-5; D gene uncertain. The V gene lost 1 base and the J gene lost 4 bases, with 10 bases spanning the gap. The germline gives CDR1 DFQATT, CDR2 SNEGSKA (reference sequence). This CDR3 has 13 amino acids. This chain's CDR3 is CSARGPSGETQYF. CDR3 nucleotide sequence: TGCAGTGCTAGAGGGCCATCGGGAGAGACCCAGTACTTC.

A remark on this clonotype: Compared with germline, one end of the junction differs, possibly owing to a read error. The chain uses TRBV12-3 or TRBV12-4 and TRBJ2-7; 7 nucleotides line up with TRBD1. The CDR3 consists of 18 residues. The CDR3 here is CAISFKGWGQRPTYEQYF. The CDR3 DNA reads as TGTGCCATCAGTTTCAAGGGGTGGGGACAGAGACCAACCTACGAGCAGTACTTC.

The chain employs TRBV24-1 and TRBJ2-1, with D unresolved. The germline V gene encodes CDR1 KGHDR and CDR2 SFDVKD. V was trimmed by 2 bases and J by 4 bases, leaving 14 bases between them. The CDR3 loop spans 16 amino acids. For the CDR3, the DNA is TGTGCCACCAGTGATTCGGGTGGAGCCCTGTACAATGAGCAGTTCTTC. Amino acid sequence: CATSDSGGALYNEQFF.

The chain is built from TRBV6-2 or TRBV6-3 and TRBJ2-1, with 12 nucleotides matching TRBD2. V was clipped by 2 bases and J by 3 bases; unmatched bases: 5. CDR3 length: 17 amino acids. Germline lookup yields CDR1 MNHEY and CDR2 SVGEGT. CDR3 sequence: CASSYNLAGGNYNEQFF. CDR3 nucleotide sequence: TGTGCCAGCAGTTACAATCTAGCGGGAGGGAACTACAATGAGCAGTTCTTC.

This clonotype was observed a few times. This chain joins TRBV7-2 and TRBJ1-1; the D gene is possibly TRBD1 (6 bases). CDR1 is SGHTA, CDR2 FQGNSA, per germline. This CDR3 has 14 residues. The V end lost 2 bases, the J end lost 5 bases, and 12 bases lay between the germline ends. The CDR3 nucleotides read TGTGCCAGCAGCTTACAGGGGAGGAAGACTGAAGCTTTCTTT. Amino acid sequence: CASSLQGRKTEAFF. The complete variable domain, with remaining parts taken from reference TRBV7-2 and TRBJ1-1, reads GAGVSQSPSNKVTEKGKDVELRCDPISGHTALYWYRQSLGQGLEFLIYFQGNSAPDKSGLPSDRFSAERTGGSVSTLTIQRTQQEDSAVYLCASSLQGRKTEAFFGQGTRLTVV.

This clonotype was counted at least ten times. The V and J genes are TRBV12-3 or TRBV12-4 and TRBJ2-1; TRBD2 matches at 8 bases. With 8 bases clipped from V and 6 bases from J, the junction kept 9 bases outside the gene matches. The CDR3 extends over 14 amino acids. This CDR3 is CASSTQRESNEQFF. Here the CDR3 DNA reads TGTGCCAGCTCTACTCAGCGGGAGTCCAATGAGCAGTTCTTC.

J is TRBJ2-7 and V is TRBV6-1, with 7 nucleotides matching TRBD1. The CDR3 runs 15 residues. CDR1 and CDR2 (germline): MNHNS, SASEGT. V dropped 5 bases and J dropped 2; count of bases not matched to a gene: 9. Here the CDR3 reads CASSRSGGSAYEQYF. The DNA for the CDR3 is TGTGCCAGCAGTCGATCAGGGGGTTCGGCCTACGAGCAGTACTTC.

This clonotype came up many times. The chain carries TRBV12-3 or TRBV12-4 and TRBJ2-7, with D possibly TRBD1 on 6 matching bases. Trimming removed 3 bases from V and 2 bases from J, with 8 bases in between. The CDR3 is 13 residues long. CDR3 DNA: TGTGCCAGCAGTTTTACAGGGACCTACGAGCAGTACTTC. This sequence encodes CASSFTGTYEQYF.

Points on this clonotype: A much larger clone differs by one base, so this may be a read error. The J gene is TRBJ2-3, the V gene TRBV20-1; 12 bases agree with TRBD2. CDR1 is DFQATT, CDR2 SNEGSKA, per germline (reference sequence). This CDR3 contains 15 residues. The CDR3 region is CCAYQTSGRKDTQYF. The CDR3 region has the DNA TGCTGTGCCTACCAGACTAGCGGGAGAAAAGATACGCAGTATTTT.

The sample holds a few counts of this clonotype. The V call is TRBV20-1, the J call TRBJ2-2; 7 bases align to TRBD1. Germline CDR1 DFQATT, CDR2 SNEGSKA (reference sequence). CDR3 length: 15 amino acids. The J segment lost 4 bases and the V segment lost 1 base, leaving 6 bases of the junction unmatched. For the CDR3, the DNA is TGCAGTGCTAGAGCCCTTCAGGGGGTCACCGGGGAGCTGTTTTTT. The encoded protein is CSARALQGVTGELFF.

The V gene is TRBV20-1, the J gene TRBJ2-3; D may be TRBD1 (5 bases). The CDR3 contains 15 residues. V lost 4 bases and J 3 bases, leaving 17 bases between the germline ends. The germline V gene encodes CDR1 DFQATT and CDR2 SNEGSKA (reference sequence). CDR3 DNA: TGCAGTGCTACCCGACAAGGGGTCGGGACAGATACGCAGTATTTT. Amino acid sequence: CSATRQGVGTDTQYF.

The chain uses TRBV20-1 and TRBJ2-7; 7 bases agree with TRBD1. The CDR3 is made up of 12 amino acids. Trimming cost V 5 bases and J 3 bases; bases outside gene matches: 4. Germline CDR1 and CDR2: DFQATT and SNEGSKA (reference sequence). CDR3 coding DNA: TGCAGTGCTGGACAGGACCTCTACGAGCAGTACTTC. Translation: CSAGQDLYEQYF.

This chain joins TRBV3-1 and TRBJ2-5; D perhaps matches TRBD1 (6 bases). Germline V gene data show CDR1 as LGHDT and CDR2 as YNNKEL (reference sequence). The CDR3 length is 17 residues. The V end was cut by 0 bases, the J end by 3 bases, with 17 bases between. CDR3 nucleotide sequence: TGTGCCAGCAGCCAAGATTTCCGACGGACAGATGAAGAGACCCAGTACTTC. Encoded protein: CASSQDFRRTDEETQYF.

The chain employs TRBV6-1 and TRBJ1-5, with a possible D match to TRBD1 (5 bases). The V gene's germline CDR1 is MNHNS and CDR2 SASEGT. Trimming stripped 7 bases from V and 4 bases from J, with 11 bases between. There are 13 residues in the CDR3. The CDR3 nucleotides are TGTGCCAGCACCCAGGGCAGAAATCAGCCCCAGCATTTT. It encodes CASTQGRNQPQHF.